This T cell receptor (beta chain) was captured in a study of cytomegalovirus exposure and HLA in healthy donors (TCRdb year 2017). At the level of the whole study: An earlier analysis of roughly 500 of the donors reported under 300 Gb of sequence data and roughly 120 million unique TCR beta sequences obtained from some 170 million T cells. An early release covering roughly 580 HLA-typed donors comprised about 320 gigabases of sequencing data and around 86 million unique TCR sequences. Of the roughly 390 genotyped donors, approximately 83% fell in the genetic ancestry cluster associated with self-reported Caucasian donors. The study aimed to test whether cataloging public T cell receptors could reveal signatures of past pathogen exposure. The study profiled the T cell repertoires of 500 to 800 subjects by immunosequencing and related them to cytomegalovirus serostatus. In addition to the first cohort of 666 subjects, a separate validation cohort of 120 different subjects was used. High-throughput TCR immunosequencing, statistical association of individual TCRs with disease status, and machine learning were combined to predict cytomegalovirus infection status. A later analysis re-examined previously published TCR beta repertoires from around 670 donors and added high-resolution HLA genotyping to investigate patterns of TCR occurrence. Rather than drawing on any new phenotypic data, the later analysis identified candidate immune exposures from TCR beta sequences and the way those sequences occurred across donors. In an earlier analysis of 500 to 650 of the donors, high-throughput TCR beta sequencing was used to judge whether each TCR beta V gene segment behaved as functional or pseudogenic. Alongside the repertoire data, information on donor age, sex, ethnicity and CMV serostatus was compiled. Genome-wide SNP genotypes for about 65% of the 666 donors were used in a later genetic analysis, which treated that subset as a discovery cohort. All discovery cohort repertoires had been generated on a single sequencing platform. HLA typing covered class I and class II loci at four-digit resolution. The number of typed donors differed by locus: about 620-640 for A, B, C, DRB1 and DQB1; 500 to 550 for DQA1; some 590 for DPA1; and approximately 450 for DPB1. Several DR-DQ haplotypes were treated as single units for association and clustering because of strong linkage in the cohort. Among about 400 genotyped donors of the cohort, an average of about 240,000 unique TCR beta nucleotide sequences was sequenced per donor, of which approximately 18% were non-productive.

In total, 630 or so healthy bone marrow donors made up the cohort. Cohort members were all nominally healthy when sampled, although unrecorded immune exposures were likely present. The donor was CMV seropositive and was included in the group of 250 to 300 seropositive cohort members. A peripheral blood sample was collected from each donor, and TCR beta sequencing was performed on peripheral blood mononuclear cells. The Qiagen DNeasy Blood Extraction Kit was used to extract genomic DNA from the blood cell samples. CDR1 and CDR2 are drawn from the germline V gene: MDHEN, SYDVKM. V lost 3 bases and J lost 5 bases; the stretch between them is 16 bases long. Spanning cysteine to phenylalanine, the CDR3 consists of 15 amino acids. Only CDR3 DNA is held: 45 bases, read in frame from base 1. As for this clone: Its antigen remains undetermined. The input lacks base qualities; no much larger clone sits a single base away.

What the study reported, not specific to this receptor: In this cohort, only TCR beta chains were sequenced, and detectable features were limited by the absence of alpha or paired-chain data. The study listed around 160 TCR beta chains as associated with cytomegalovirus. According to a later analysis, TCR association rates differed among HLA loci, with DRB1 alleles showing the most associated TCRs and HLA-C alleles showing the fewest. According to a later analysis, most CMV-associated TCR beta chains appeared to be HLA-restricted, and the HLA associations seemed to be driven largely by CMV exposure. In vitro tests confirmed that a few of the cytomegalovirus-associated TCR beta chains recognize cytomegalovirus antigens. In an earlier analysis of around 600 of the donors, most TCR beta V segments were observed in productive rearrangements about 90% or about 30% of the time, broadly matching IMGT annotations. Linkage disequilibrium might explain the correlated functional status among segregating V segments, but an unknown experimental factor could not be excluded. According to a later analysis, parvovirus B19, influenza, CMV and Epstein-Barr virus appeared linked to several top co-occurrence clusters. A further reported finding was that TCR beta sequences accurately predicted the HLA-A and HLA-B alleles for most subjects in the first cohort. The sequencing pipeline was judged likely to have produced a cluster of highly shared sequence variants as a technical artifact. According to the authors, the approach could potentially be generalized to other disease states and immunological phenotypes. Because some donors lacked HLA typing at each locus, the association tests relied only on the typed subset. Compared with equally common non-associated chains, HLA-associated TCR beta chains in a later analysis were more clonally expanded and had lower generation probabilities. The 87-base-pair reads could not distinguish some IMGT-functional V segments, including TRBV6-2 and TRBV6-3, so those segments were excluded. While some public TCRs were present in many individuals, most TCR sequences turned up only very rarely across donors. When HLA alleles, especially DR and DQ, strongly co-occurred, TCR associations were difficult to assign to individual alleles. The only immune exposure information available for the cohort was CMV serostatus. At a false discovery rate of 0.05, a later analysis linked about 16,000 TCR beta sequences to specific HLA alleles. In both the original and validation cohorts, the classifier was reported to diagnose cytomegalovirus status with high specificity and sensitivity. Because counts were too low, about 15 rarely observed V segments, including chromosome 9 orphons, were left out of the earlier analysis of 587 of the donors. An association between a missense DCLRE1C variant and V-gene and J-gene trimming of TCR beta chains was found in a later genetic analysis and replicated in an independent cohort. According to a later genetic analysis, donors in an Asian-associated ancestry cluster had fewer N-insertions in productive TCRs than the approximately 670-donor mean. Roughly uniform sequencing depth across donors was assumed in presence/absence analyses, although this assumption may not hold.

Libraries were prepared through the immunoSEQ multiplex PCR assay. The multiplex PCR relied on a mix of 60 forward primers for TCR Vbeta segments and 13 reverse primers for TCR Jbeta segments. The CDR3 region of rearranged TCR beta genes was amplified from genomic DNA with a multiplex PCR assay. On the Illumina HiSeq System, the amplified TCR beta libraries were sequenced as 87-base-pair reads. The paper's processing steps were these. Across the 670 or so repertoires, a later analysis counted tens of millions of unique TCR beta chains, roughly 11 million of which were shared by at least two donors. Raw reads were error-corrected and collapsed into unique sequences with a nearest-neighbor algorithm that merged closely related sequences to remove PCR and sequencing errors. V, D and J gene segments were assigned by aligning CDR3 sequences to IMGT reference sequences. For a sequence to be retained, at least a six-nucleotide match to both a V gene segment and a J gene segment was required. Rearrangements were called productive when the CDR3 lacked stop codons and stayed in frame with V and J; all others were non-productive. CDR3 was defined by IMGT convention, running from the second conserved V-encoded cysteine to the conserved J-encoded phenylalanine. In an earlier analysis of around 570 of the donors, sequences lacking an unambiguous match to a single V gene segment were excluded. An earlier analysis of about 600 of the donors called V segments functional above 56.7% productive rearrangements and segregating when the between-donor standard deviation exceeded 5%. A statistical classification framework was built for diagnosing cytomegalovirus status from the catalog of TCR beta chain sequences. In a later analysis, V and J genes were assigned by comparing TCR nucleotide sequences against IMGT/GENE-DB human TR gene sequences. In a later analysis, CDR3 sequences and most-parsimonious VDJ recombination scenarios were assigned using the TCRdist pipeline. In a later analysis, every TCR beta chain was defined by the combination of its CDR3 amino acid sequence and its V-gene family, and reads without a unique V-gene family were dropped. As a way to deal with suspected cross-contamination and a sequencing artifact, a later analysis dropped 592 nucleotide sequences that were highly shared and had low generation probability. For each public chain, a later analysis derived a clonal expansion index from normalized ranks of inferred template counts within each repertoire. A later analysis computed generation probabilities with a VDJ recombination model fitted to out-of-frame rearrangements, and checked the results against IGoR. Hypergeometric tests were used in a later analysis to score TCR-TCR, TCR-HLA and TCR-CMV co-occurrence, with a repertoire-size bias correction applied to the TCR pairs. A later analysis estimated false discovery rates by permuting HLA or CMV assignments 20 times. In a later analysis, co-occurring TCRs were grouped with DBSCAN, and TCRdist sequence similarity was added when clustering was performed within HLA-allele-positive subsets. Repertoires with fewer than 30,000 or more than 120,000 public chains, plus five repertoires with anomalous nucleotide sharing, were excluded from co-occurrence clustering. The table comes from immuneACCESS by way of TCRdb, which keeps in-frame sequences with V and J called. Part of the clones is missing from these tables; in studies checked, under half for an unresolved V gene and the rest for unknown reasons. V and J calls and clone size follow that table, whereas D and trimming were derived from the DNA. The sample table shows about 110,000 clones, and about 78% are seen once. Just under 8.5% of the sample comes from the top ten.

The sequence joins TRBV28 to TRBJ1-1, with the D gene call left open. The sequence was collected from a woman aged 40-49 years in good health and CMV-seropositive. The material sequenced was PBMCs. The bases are TGTGCCAGCAGTTTCAGTTCGGAGGGCTGGACTGAAGCTTTCTTT. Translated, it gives CASSFSSEGWTEAFF.